The 32 T cell receptor beta chains presented below share a single source sample, sequenced in a study of beta chain features in type 1 diabetes. Every isolated RNA sample was fully reverse transcribed, so sequencing captured expressed TCRB transcripts. Data came from immunoSEQ multiplex PCR; TCRdb stores just in-frame clones and leaves some out. The sample shows 300,000 to 350,000 clones, less than 9.5% of them seen only once. The material sequenced was central memory CD4+ T cells from blood. The receptors stem from a woman between 18 and 29 years old in good health.

This clone was detected only a few times. The V and J genes are TRBV4-2 and TRBJ2-3; 10 bases are shared with TRBD1. The trim removed 1 base at V and 6 bases at J, leaving 7 bases unmatched. The CDR3 is 16 amino acids. CDR1 is LGHNA, CDR2 YNFKEQ, per germline. CDR3 in DNA: TGTGCCAGCAGCCAAGCCGGGGGACAGGGGCTCGATACGCAGTATTTT. Translated, it gives CASSQAGGQGLDTQYF.

The chain carries TRBV11-2 and TRBJ2-5; tentative D call: TRBD2 (5 bases). V was cut by 2 bases and J by 2 bases, with 12 bases left in between. Germline V gives CDR1 SGHAT, CDR2 FQNNGV. CDR3 length: 15 residues. The CDR3 DNA reads as TGTGCCAGCAGCTTAATAATTCCGGGACAAGAGACCCAGTACTTC. Protein: CASSLIIPGQETQYF.

This clone was seen a handful of times. The gene calls are TRBV4-3 and TRBJ2-2; D is unresolved. Trimming shortened V by 3 bases and J by 7 bases, and 15 bases separated the two germline ends. Germline assignment: CDR1 LGHNA and CDR2 YSLEER. The CDR3 length is 15 residues. CDR3 residues: CASSHGYNFGGELFF. The CDR3 bases are TGCGCCAGCAGCCACGGATACAATTTTGGCGGGGAGCTGTTTTTT.

This chain uses TRBV28 with TRBJ1-5, with D unresolved. The CDR3 has 14 residues. The V end lost 5 bases, the J end lost 7 bases, and 15 bases lay between the germline ends. From germline, CDR1 is MDHEN and CDR2 SYDVKM. The CDR3 nucleotides are TGTGCCAGCAGTCCAAGATGGGCGAGACAGCCCCAGCATTTT. It is translated as CASSPRWARQPQHF.

The chain carries TRBV28 and TRBJ2-7; D unresolved. Germline assignment: CDR1 MDHEN and CDR2 SYDVKM. Trimming removed 5 bases from V and 3 bases from J, with 11 bases in between. CDR3 length equals 13 residues. The CDR3 loop is CASSIRAYYEQYF. The CDR3 DNA sequence: TGTGCCAGCAGTATTCGAGCTTACTACGAGCAGTACTTC.

This clone was picked up a small number of times. The chain carries TRBV19 and TRBJ2-7; 11 bases map to TRBD1. V gave up 6 bases and J gave up 3 bases; unmatched junction bases: 7. The CDR3 is 15 residues long. Per germline, CDR1 LNHDA and CDR2 SQIVND (reference sequence). The CDR3 nucleotides are TGTGCCAGTAGGCTGTCCGGGACAGGGGGCTACGAGCAGTACTTC. It is translated as CASRLSGTGGYEQYF.

CDR3 nucleotides: TGTGCCAGCAGTTTACCCCAGGACAGCTACGAGCAGTACTTC. It yields the protein CASSLPQDSYEQYF. J is TRBJ2-7 and V is TRBV28, with D possibly TRBD1 on 6 matching bases. From germline, CDR1 is MDHEN and CDR2 SYDVKM. Trimming took off 2 bases at V and 3 bases at J, with 11 bases between the two ends. The CDR3 sequence is 14 residues long.

The table lists this clone with a few counts. The rearrangement links TRBV5-4 to TRBJ2-2, with D tentatively TRBD1 or TRBD2 (6 bases each). The germline V and J ends were trimmed by 5 bases and 4 bases, with 18 bases remaining between them. Germline CDR1 is SGHNT and CDR2 is YYREEE (reference sequence). The CDR3 consists of 16 residues. The CDR3 spells CASSSPGKGGTGELFF. In nucleotides, the CDR3 is TGTGCCAGCAGTTCTCCGGGAAAGGGGGGCACCGGGGAGCTGTTTTTT.

This clone was detected ten times or more. The chain carries TRBV20-1 and TRBJ1-2; D remains unclear. Germline V gives CDR1 DFQATT, CDR2 SNEGSKA (reference sequence). The CDR3 contains 8 residues. Written as DNA, the CDR3 is TGCAGGGACGGGGGCTACACCTTC. This translates into CRDGGYTF.

This clone was counted only a few times. The rearrangement uses TRBV18 and TRBJ1-5; D uncertain. Trimming took 5 bases from V and 2 from J, leaving 10 bases between them. This CDR3 contains 14 residues. The V gene's germline CDR1 is KGHSH and CDR2 LQKENI. The DNA for the CDR3 is TGTGCCAGCTCATCCTCGGAAGGCAATCAGCCCCAGCATTTT. It is translated as CASSSSEGNQPQHF.

The V call is TRBV7-9, the J call TRBJ2-1; 7 bases are a match to TRBD2. CDR3 length equals 13 residues. The V gene end was trimmed by 3 bases and the J gene end by 9 bases; junction bases not matched to a gene: 5. CDR1 is SEHNR, CDR2 FQNEAQ, per germline (reference sequence). Written as DNA, the CDR3 is TGTGCCAGCAGCTTGCGGGAGTTGGGTGAGCAGTTCTTC. Protein: CASSLRELGEQFF. Filled out from reference TRBV7-9 and TRBJ2-1, the complete variable domain reads DTGVSQNPRHKITKRGQNVTFRCDPISEHNRLYWYRQTLGQGPEFLTYFQNEAQLEKSRLLSDRFSAERPKGSFSTLEIQRTEQGDSAMYLCASSLRELGEQFFGPGTRLTVL.

The V call is TRBV10-2, the J call TRBJ2-5; 7 bases map to TRBD2. The CDR3 loop spans 15 amino acids. With 10 bases clipped from V and 5 bases from J, the junction kept 16 bases outside the gene matches. Per germline, CDR1 WSHSY and CDR2 SAAADI. CDR3 sequence: CATKGGATRLETQYF. The CDR3 DNA sequence: TGCGCCACCAAGGGAGGGGCTACGCGGCTTGAGACCCAGTACTTC.

This clone was counted only a few times. The chain has TRBV27 and TRBJ2-1, with D possibly being TRBD1 or TRBD2 (5 bases each). The CDR3 is made up of 15 amino acids. Trimming left V 6 bases short and J 6 bases short, with 18 bases between. Per germline, CDR1 MNHEY and CDR2 SMNVEV (reference sequence). The DNA for the CDR3 is TGTGCCAGCAGCCGACGGGACCTACCAGGCAATGAGCAGTTCTTC. This translates into CASSRRDLPGNEQFF.

The genes are TRBV7-9 and TRBJ1-4; D perhaps matches TRBD1 (5 bases). The V gene's germline CDR1 is SEHNR and CDR2 FQNEAQ (reference sequence). The CDR3 length is 14 residues. V was pared by 3 bases and J by 5 bases, with 10 bases between. Here the CDR3 DNA reads TGTGCCAGCAGCTTTCAGGGAGGGAATGAAAAACTGTTTTTT. It codes for CASSFQGGNEKLFF.

This clone has only a few counts. The chain uses TRBV27 and TRBJ1-1; unclear D gene. This CDR3 region has 13 residues. The ends were cut back, 4 bases at V and 0 bases at J, with 6 bases in the middle. From germline, CDR1 is MNHEY and CDR2 SMNVEV (reference sequence). CDR3 protein: CASSSRMNTEAFF. CDR3 bases: TGTGCCAGCAGTTCCCGTATGAACACTGAAGCTTTCTTT.

This clone was seen only a few times. The V call is TRBV7-6, the J call TRBJ2-5; maybe TRBD2 (6 bases). CDR3 size: 13 residues. CDR1 is SGHVS, CDR2 FNYEAQ, per germline. Trimming took 4 bases from V and 2 from J, leaving 8 bases between them. The CDR3 protein is CASSWRDQETQYF. The CDR3 coding sequence is TGTGCCAGCAGCTGGCGGGATCAAGAGACCCAGTACTTC.

The table lists this clone with a few counts. The chain combines TRBV29-1 with TRBJ1-1, with a tentative D call TRBD1 (6 bases). The CDR3 runs 15 residues. V dropped 3 bases and J dropped 1 base, with 15 bases sitting between them. Germline V gene lookup returns CDR1 SQVTM and CDR2 ANQGSEA. The CDR3 here is CSVEGWGGANTEAFF. CDR3 bases: TGCAGCGTTGAGGGATGGGGGGGCGCGAACACTGAAGCTTTCTTT.

The chain has TRBV7-2 and TRBJ2-3; TRBD1 or TRBD2 may be the D gene (5 bases each). Germline V CDR1 and CDR2: SGHTA, FQGNSA. CDR3 size: 13 residues. V dropped 7 bases and J dropped 2 bases, with 10 bases sitting between them. The CDR3 DNA reads TGTGCCAGCACGGGACCAAACACAGATACGCAGTATTTT. This sequence encodes CASTGPNTDTQYF. The entire variable domain, with the rest obtained from reference TRBV7-2 and TRBJ2-3, is as follows: GAGVSQSPSNKVTEKGKDVELRCDPISGHTALYWYRQSLGQGLEFLIYFQGNSAPDKSGLPSDRFSAERTGGSVSTLTIQRTQQEDSAVYLCASTGPNTDTQYFGPGTRLTVL.

The genes are TRBV5-1 and TRBJ2-1; no definite D call. CDR1 SGHRS and CDR2 YFSETQ come from the germline V gene. This CDR3 is built from 11 residues. V was shortened by 4 bases and J by 4 bases, with 3 bases between the two germline ends. The CDR3 sequence: CASSMYNEQFF. CDR3 bases: TGCGCCAGCAGCATGTACAATGAGCAGTTCTTC. Combining the CDR3 with reference TRBV5-1 and TRBJ2-1 gives the whole variable domain KAGVTQTPRYLIKTRGQQVTLSCSPISGHRSVSWYQQTPGQGLQFLFEYFSETQRNKGNFPGRFSGRQFSNSRSEMNVSTLELGDSALYLCASSMYNEQFFGPGTRLTVL.

This chain links TRBV7-9 with TRBJ2-6; D possibly matches TRBD1 or TRBD2 (5 bases each). Per germline, CDR1 SEHNR and CDR2 FQNEAQ (reference sequence). This CDR3 has 15 amino acids. Trimming removed 5 bases from V and 3 bases from J, with 11 bases in between. The CDR3 bases are TGTGCCAGCAGCAACAGGACTGGTGGGGCCAACGTCCTGACTTTC. This gives the protein CASSNRTGGANVLTF. Full variable domain (remainder filled in from reference TRBV7-9 and TRBJ2-6): DTGVSQNPRHKITKRGQNVTFRCDPISEHNRLYWYRQTLGQGPEFLTYFQNEAQLEKSRLLSDRFSAERPKGSFSTLEIQRTEQGDSAMYLCASSNRTGGANVLTFGAGSRLTVL.

This clone occurred a few times. Here the CDR3 reads CASGQLYEQYF. The CDR3 nucleotides are TGTGCCAGCGGACAGTTGTACGAGCAGTACTTC. The genes are TRBV7-9 and TRBJ2-7; D might be TRBD1 (6 bases). There are 11 residues in the CDR3. Germline CDR1 reads SEHNR; CDR2 reads FQNEAQ (reference sequence). With 8 bases removed from V and 4 bases from J, the gap between germline ends came to 9 bases. Variable domain in full (rest from reference TRBV7-9 and TRBJ2-7): DTGVSQNPRHKITKRGQNVTFRCDPISEHNRLYWYRQTLGQGPEFLTYFQNEAQLEKSRLLSDRFSAERPKGSFSTLEIQRTEQGDSAMYLCASGQLYEQYFGPGTRLTVT.

The rearrangement uses TRBV9 and TRBJ1-3; the D gene is possibly TRBD1 (6 bases). CDR3 length: 14 amino acids. From germline, CDR1 is SGDLS and CDR2 YYNGEE. Trimming removed 7 bases from V and 4 bases from J, with 15 bases in between. The DNA of the CDR3 is TGTGCCAGCGGCTCAGGGGCTCTCGGAAACACCATATATTTT. Its translation: CASGSGALGNTIYF.

There are a few counts of this clone. This rearrangement joins TRBV2 to TRBJ1-2, with a possible D match to TRBD1 (6 bases). Per the germline V gene, CDR1 is SNHLY and CDR2 is FYNNEI. Trimming took 1 base from V and 8 from J, leaving 14 bases between them. The CDR3 is 14 amino acids. The CDR3 DNA is TGTGCCAGCAGTGAAGTCAGGGGTTCACAAGGCTACACCTTC. Its protein product is CASSEVRGSQGYTF.

V is TRBV28 and J is TRBJ2-5, with 13 bases fitting TRBD2. The CDR3 covers 17 residues. V trimming: 3 bases; J trimming: 1 base; junction bases outside the gene matches: 5. Germline lookup yields CDR1 MDHEN and CDR2 SYDVKM. CDR3 amino acids: CASSFLGTSGTQETQYF. Here the CDR3 DNA reads TGTGCCAGCAGTTTCTTAGGGACTAGCGGGACCCAAGAGACCCAGTACTTC.

This clone was seen more than once but under ten times. CDR3: CAISYGLDGEQFF. The CDR3 DNA follows: TGTGCCATCAGCTATGGACTAGACGGTGAGCAGTTCTTC. The V gene is TRBV10-3, the J gene TRBJ2-1; TRBD2 aligns across 7 bases. The CDR3 extends over 13 amino acids. The ends lost 6 bases at V and 9 bases at J; junction bases unmatched: 8. Looked up from germline, CDR1 is ENHRY and CDR2 is SYGVKD.

This clone came up a few times. The genes are TRBV11-2 and TRBJ2-7; 7 nucleotides agree with TRBD1. This CDR3 comprises 19 residues. Germline CDR1 is SGHAT and CDR2 is FQNNGV. Trimming at V came to 1 base and at J to 2 bases, leaving 17 bases not matched to a gene. This CDR3 reads CASSLAYQSPGQPPYEQYF. The CDR3 DNA reads as TGTGCCAGCAGCTTAGCCTATCAGAGCCCGGGACAGCCACCCTACGAGCAGTACTTC.

The chain recombines TRBV19 with TRBJ1-5, with TRBD1 matching over 7 bases. The V gene end was trimmed by 5 bases and the J gene end by 5 bases; junction bases not matched to a gene: 6. Germline V gene data show CDR1 as LNHDA and CDR2 as SQIVND (reference sequence). The CDR3 is made up of 14 amino acids. In nucleotides, the CDR3 is TGTGCCAGTAGTGGGACAGTTAATTATCAGCCCCAGCATTTT. As protein: CASSGTVNYQPQHF.

The V and J genes are TRBV19 and TRBJ1-2; the D is unclear. Trimming left V 1 base short and J 2 bases short, with 11 bases between. The CDR3 runs 15 residues. Germline V lookup: CDR1 LNHDA, CDR2 SQIVND (reference sequence). The DNA for the CDR3 is TGTGCCAGTAGTATAGGCACGGGGAGCAACTATGGCTACACCTTC. This sequence encodes CASSIGTGSNYGYTF.

This clone was counted only a few times. The chain couples TRBV7-9 to TRBJ2-5; 10 bases align to TRBD2. CDR1 and CDR2 from the germline V gene are SEHNR and FQNEAQ (reference sequence). Trimming removed 3 bases from V and 2 bases from J; junction bases left unmatched: 12. This CDR3 contains 18 residues. The CDR3 here is CASSFNAGSGRGQETQYF. CDR3 DNA sequence: TGTGCCAGCAGCTTTAACGCCGGGAGCGGGAGGGGACAAGAGACCCAGTACTTC.

This chain uses TRBV10-3 with TRBJ1-5; D might be TRBD1 (5 bases). The CDR3 is 13 amino acids. The V gene's germline CDR1 is ENHRY and CDR2 SYGVKD. V was trimmed by 7 bases and J by 5 bases, leaving 12 bases between them. The CDR3 sequence: CAITGGDDQPQHF. Written as DNA, the CDR3 is TGTGCCATCACGGGGGGGGATGATCAGCCCCAGCATTTT.

This clone came up a few times. This chain connects TRBV18 to TRBJ2-3; unclear D gene. V lost 4 bases and J lost 2, with 4 bases in between. CDR1 is KGHSH and CDR2 is LQKENI in the germline V gene. CDR3 size: 12 residues. For the CDR3, the DNA is TGTGCCAGCTCACTTAACACAGATACGCAGTATTTT. It yields the protein CASSLNTDTQYF.

This rearrangement joins TRBV7-2 to TRBJ2-7; TRBD2 might be the D (5 bases). V was clipped by 3 bases and J by 2 bases, with 14 bases between them. The CDR3 has 15 residues. CDR1 and CDR2 (germline): SGHTA, FQGNSA. This chain's CDR3 is CASSFGGFGTYEQYF. Written as DNA, the CDR3 is TGTGCCAGCAGCTTCGGCGGGTTCGGAACCTACGAGCAGTACTTC. Combining the CDR3 with reference TRBV7-2 and TRBJ2-7 gives the whole variable domain GAGVSQSPSNKVTEKGKDVELRCDPISGHTALYWYRQSLGQGLEFLIYFQGNSAPDKSGLPSDRFSAERTGGSVSTLTIQRTQQEDSAVYLCASSFGGFGTYEQYFGPGTRLTVT.